This is a list of T cell receptor beta chains from one sample in a study of T cell repertoires in cytomegalovirus infection. Which antigens these TCRs recognize remains unknown. TCRdb used MiXCR to reprocess the reads, holding one entry per CDR3 protein. Of a few hundred thousand distinct CDR3 sequences detected, around two fifths appear once; the ten largest clones hold around 48%. The specimen comprised cultured PBMCs, sampled from culture after CMV antigen stimulation. Receptor source: a human donor in good health (CMV status not recorded). Some clones in this sample may be carry-over from other donors' samples. CDR3s include the opening cysteine and the closing phenylalanine or tryptophan. A D gene is named only where the DNA matches it firmly. Size is stated for part of the rows, as once, few or many counts, or as a class when the clone is expanded.

J gene	V gene	D gene	clone size	CDR3 protein	CDR3 DNA
TRBJ1-1	TRBV2	TRBD1	once	CATTVGQGLEEAFF	TGTGCCACCACAGTCGGACAGGGTTTAGAGGAAGCTTTCTTT
TRBJ2-7	TRBV19	.	.	CASSITGRSYEQYF	TGTGCCAGTAGCATTACGGGACGCAGCTACGAGCAGTACTTC
TRBJ2-2	TRBV20-1	TRBD1	.	CSADRRTGGAWGELFF	TGCAGTGCCGATCGCAGGACAGGGGGCGCGTGGGGGGAGCTGTTTTTT
TRBJ1-2	TRBV20-1	.	few	CSAKLTGYGYTF	TGCAGTGCGAAGTTGACTGGGTATGGCTACACCTTC
TRBJ2-1	TRBV6-2/TRBV6-3	TRBD1	few	CASRKQGAGYNEQFF	TGTGCCAGCAGAAAACAGGGGGCGGGCTACAATGAGCAGTTCTTC
TRBJ2-7	TRBV6-1	.	.	CASSGEQVSSYEQYF	TGTGCCAGCAGTGGGGAACAGGTGAGCTCCTACGAGCAGTACTTC
TRBJ2-4	TRBV6-4	.	.	CASSPLLNIQYF	TGTGCCAGCAGTCCCCTTTTAAACATTCAGTACTTC
TRBJ1-3	TRBV7-6	.	few	CASSSGSSGNTIYF	TGTGCCAGCAGCTCAGGGAGCTCTGGAAACACCATATATTTT
TRBJ1-1	TRBV7-6	TRBD1	few	CASSQLQGGTEAFF	TGTGCCAGCAGCCAGCTGCAGGGGGGCACTGAAGCTTTCTTT
TRBJ2-1	TRBV19	.	.	CASNQPLGHARGNEQFF	TGTGCCAGTAACCAACCCCTAGGACACGCACGGGGGAATGAGCAGTTCTTC
TRBJ2-3	TRBV7-9	.	.	CASSVGGGNTDTQYF	TGTGCCAGCAGCGTGGGCGGCGGGAACACAGATACGCAGTATTTT
TRBJ1-6	TRBV7-2	TRBD1	few	CASSLDTGGYSPLHF	TGTGCCAGCAGCCTGGATACAGGGGGCTATTCACCCCTCCACTTT
TRBJ2-2	TRBV12-3/TRBV12-4	.	.	CASSGQYTGELFF	TGTGCCAGCAGTGGACAGTACACCGGGGAGCTGTTTTTT
TRBJ1-4	TRBV7-9	.	.	CASSSRGPWEKLFF	TGTGCCAGCAGCTCACGGGGCCCATGGGAAAAACTGTTTTTT
TRBJ2-3	TRBV7-2	.	many	CASKRSRAPDTQYF	TGTGCCAGCAAAAGGTCTAGGGCCCCAGATACGCAGTATTTT
TRBJ1-4	TRBV27	.	.	CASGGTVNEKLFF	TGTGCCAGCGGGGGGACCGTTAATGAAAAACTGTTTTTT
TRBJ1-2	TRBV4-1	.	.	CASSQRQGTYGYTF	TGCGCCAGCAGCCAGCGTCAGGGGACCTATGGCTACACCTTC
TRBJ2-3	TRBV7-2	TRBD1	.	CASSAGQGVSTQYF	TGTGCCAGCAGCGCCGGACAGGGGGTCTCTACGCAGTATTTT